The next 29 T cell receptor beta chains were all read from a single sample in a study of T cells in Graves' hyperthyroidism and ophthalmopathy. The TCR beta CDR3 regions underwent amplification using RNA transcripts as the source. During a first-round RT-PCR of the TCR CDR3, the HTBI primer set was used. TCRdb itself ran the multiplex PCR reads through MiXCR, one entry per CDR3 protein. Among some 550,000 distinct CDR3 sequences listed, about 16% were seen once. The specimen was blood. The source is a woman aged 40 to 55 with Graves' ophthalmopathy.

The gene calls are TRBV19 and TRBJ1-6; a weak D match, TRBD1 (6 bases). V was pared by 6 bases and J by 7 bases, with 13 bases between. The CDR3 covers 14 residues. The germline V gene has CDR1 LNHDA and CDR2 SQIVND (reference sequence). The CDR3 sequence: CASRSGTLNSPLHF. The CDR3 DNA is TGTGCCAGTAGGTCCGGGACACTGAATTCACCCCTCCACTTT.

The J gene is TRBJ2-3, the V gene TRBV6-2 or TRBV6-3, with no clear D. The CDR3 loop spans 19 amino acids. Germline lookup yields CDR1 MNHEY and CDR2 SVGEGT. Trimming cost V 0 bases and J 6 bases, with 25 bases left between them. The CDR3, as DNA: TGTGCCAGCAGTTACTCACCCATTCGCTTGGAAGTCCTGGGGGATACGCAGTATTTT. Translated: CASSYSPIRLEVLGDTQYF.

This clonotype was counted ten times or more. The chain uses TRBV24-1 and TRBJ2-2; TRBD1 or TRBD2 may be the D gene (6 bases each). The ends were cut back, 0 bases at V and 10 bases at J, with 14 bases in the middle. The CDR3 is 15 amino acids. Germline assignment: CDR1 KGHDR and CDR2 SFDVKD. For the CDR3, the DNA is TGTGCCACCAGTGATTTGGAGGGGGGCCGGGAGGAGCTGTTTTTT. Translation: CATSDLEGGREELFF.

This clonotype was counted ten times or more. This chain joins TRBV7-9 and TRBJ2-3; D remains unclear. Trimming took 8 bases from V and 2 from J, leaving 11 bases between them. The CDR3 has 13 amino acids. CDR1 is SEHNR, CDR2 FQNEAQ, per germline (reference sequence). CDR3 nucleotides: TGTGCCAGCCGAGAACTCACCACAGATACGCAGTATTTT. This encodes CASRELTTDTQYF.

This clonotype was detected ten times or more. The chain joins TRBV15 to TRBJ1-6; no reliable D call. The CDR3 length is 14 residues. Germline CDR1 is LNHNV and CDR2 is YYDKDF (reference sequence). Between the trimmed V and J ends, which lost 8 bases and 5 bases, there was a span of 13 bases. CDR3 region: CATYDGRNNSPLHF. CDR3 nucleotide sequence: TGTGCCACCTACGATGGGCGGAATAATTCACCCCTCCACTTT. The complete variable domain, with remaining parts taken from reference TRBV15 and TRBJ1-6, reads DAMVIQNPRYQVTQFGKPVTLSCSQTLNHNVMYWYQQKSSQAPKLLFHYYDKDFNNEADTPDNFQSRRPNTSFCFLDIRSPGLGDTAMYLCATYDGRNNSPLHFGNGTRLTVT.

This clonotype has only a few counts. This rearrangement joins TRBV7-9 to TRBJ2-5, with 10 positions matching TRBD1. The germline V gene encodes CDR1 SEHNR and CDR2 FQNEAQ (reference sequence). V dropped 4 bases and J dropped 2; count of bases not matched to a gene: 7. The CDR3 is 16 amino acids. The CDR3 sequence is CASSSIPGQGQETQYF. CDR3 DNA: TGTGCCAGCAGCTCAATCCCGGGACAGGGGCAAGAGACCCAGTACTTC.

V is TRBV12-5 and J is TRBJ1-1; D gene ambiguous. Trimming removed 7 bases from V and 1 base from J, with 7 bases in between. The CDR3 runs to 12 residues. The germline gives CDR1 LGHNT, CDR2 FRNRAP. CDR3 amino acids: CASALANTEAFF. The CDR3 bases are TGTGCTAGTGCCCTTGCGAACACTGAAGCTTTCTTT. Full variable domain (remainder filled in from reference TRBV12-5 and TRBJ1-1): DARVTQTPRHKVTEMGQEVTMRCQPILGHNTVFWYRQTMMQGLELLAYFRNRAPLDDSGMPKDRFSAEMPDATLATLKIQPSEPRDSAVYFCASALANTEAFFGQGTRLTVV.

This clonotype was recorded at least ten times. The V and J genes are TRBV7-9 and TRBJ2-2, with unresolved D. Germline lookup yields CDR1 SEHNR and CDR2 FQNEAQ (reference sequence). The CDR3 sequence is 15 residues long. V dropped 2 bases and J dropped 3 bases, with 10 bases sitting between them. The CDR3 region is CASSLTGSYTGELFF. DNA for the CDR3: TGTGCCAGCAGCTTAACCGGGTCGTACACCGGGGAGCTGTTTTTT. The full variable domain, in which reference TRBV7-9 and TRBJ2-2 provide the parts outside the CDR3, is DTGVSQNPRHKITKRGQNVTFRCDPISEHNRLYWYRQTLGQGPEFLTYFQNEAQLEKSRLLSDRFSAERPKGSFSTLEIQRTEQGDSAMYLCASSLTGSYTGELFFGEGSRLTVL.

This clonotype came up a few times. The V and J genes are TRBV30 and TRBJ2-3; D may be TRBD2 (6 bases). CDR1 and CDR2 from the germline V gene are GTSNPN and SVGIG (reference sequence). V was pared by 2 bases and J by 6 bases, with 15 bases between. The CDR3 covers 14 residues. The CDR3 bases are TGTGCCTGGAGTTACGGAGGGGAAGGGGATACGCAGTATTTT. This gives the protein CAWSYGGEGDTQYF.

Many counts were recorded for this clonotype. The chain recombines TRBV2 with TRBJ2-3, with 12 positions matching TRBD2. Per the germline V gene, CDR1 is SNHLY and CDR2 is FYNNEI. Germline trimming cut 7 bases from V and 6 bases from J; bases unmatched to any gene: 11. The CDR3 consists of 16 residues. In nucleotides, the CDR3 is TGTGCCAGCAAGAGGCTAGCGGGAGGGCCGGAGGATACGCAGTATTTT. This gives the protein CASKRLAGGPEDTQYF.

This clonotype was seen repeatedly, ten times or more. The J gene is TRBJ1-2, the V gene TRBV30, with a tentative D call TRBD1 (6 bases). Germline CDR1 is GTSNPN and CDR2 is SVGIG (reference sequence). The CDR3 covers 13 residues. Deletions cut 2 bases from V and 1 base from J, with 8 bases between. The CDR3 sequence is CAWSMGHNYGYTF. CDR3 nucleotide sequence: TGTGCCTGGAGTATGGGACATAACTATGGCTACACCTTC.

The table lists this clonotype with many counts. CDR3 nucleotides: TGTGCCAGCAGTTGGACAAGGCCCATGAACACTGAAGCTTTCTTT. Translated, it gives CASSWTRPMNTEAFF. The chain has TRBV6-1 and TRBJ1-1; a possible D gene is TRBD1 (5 bases). The CDR3 is made up of 15 amino acids. Trimming shortened V by 5 bases and J by 0 bases, and 13 bases separated the two germline ends. Germline V gene sequence: CDR1 MNHNS, CDR2 SASEGT.

This clonotype came up many times. The chain is built from TRBV5-1 and TRBJ2-3; 11 positions agree with TRBD2. Unmatched junction bases numbered 12, after V lost 4 bases and J lost 5 bases. Looked up from germline, CDR1 is SGHRS and CDR2 is YFSETQ. This CDR3 region has 17 residues. CDR3: CASSPGLAGGVRDTQYF. The CDR3 DNA follows: TGCGCCAGCAGCCCCGGGCTAGCGGGAGGCGTGAGAGATACGCAGTATTTT.

This clonotype was seen many times. CDR3 sequence: CASMQGAYEQYF. The CDR3 DNA is TGTGCCAGCATGCAGGGAGCTTACGAGCAGTACTTC. V gene TRBV6-1 combines with J gene TRBJ2-7; D tentatively fits TRBD1 or TRBD2 (5 bases each). The CDR3 covers 12 residues. V lost 7 bases and J 4 bases, leaving 11 bases between the germline ends. CDR1 is MNHNS, CDR2 SASEGT, per germline.

This clonotype has a count of ten or more. The CDR3 protein is CASSPAGGPDTEAFF. The DNA for the CDR3 is TGTGCCAGCAGCCCTGCCGGGGGCCCGGACACTGAAGCTTTCTTT. The chain is built from TRBV5-6 and TRBJ1-1; perhaps TRBD1 as D (6 bases). Trimming cost V 4 bases and J 3 bases, with 16 bases left between them. Germline CDR1 reads SGHDT; CDR2 reads YYEEEE. The CDR3 is made up of 15 amino acids.

With regard to this clonotype: This could be a read error, since a much larger clone is one nucleotide away. This CDR3 is missing its conserved last phenylalanine or tryptophan, likely due to a read error. The rearrangement uses TRBV20-1 and TRBJ2-6, with 10 bases identical to TRBD2. The J segment lost 0 bases and the V segment lost 3 bases, leaving 11 bases of the junction unmatched. The CDR3 is 19 amino acids. The V gene's germline CDR1 is DFQATT and CDR2 SNEGSKA (reference sequence). Here the CDR3 reads CSASGRAGGPVSGANVLTC. CDR3 in DNA: TGCAGTGCTAGCGGTCGAGCGGGAGGGCCAGTCTCTGGGGCCAACGTCCTGACTTGC.

The chain joins TRBV10-3 to TRBJ2-2, with 9 positions matching TRBD2. Germline V lookup: CDR1 ENHRY, CDR2 SYGVKD. This CDR3 has 17 amino acids. The V segment lost 3 bases and the J segment 0 bases; nucleotides outside the gene matches: 5. CDR3 nucleotides: TGTGCCATCAGTGAACCGGCTAGCGGGACGAACACCGGGGAGCTGTTTTTT. Translation gives CAISEPASGTNTGELFF.

The chain employs TRBV5-6 and TRBJ2-2, with no clear D. This CDR3 region has 16 residues. CDR1 and CDR2 (germline): SGHDT, YYEEEE. V shed 0 bases and J shed 6 bases, with 15 bases lying between them. For the CDR3, the DNA is TGTGCCAGCAGCTTGGGGTCGACTCGGGCGGCCGGGGAGCTGTTTTTT. It codes for CASSLGSTRAAGELFF.

This clonotype showed up many times. The chain couples TRBV27 to TRBJ2-7; D is unclear. V dropped 2 bases and J dropped 1 base, with 12 bases sitting between them. CDR1 MNHEY and CDR2 SMNVEV come from the germline V gene (reference sequence). The CDR3 covers 15 residues. The CDR3 DNA reads TGTGCCAGCAGTTTAAGGCCAGGAACATCCTACGAGCAGTACTTC. Protein product: CASSLRPGTSYEQYF.

This chain connects TRBV2 to TRBJ2-1; 9 bases align to TRBD2. J gave up 9 bases and V 8 bases, and 5 bases lay outside the gene matches. Germline values: CDR1 SNHLY, CDR2 FYNNEI. The CDR3 spans 12 residues. Here the CDR3 reads CASGASGTEQFF. The CDR3 DNA reads as TGTGCCAGCGGAGCTAGCGGGACTGAGCAGTTCTTC.

This clonotype was observed a handful of times. The germline gene is not matched at one end of the junction; a read error may be the cause. This chain links TRBV2 with TRBJ1-1; D gene unclear. CDR3 length: 14 amino acids. Germline CDR1 SNHLY, CDR2 FYNNEI. In DNA form, the CDR3 reads TGTGCCAGCAGTGAATGGTTAGGGAACACTAAAGCTTTCTTT. Protein: CASSEWLGNTKAFF.

This chain connects TRBV5-1 to TRBJ2-5; TRBD2 matches at 9 bases. V was pared by 2 bases and J by 5 bases, with 10 bases of the junction left unmatched. Germline V gene sequence: CDR1 SGHRS, CDR2 YFSETQ. The CDR3 runs to 16 residues. Here the CDR3 DNA reads TGCGCCAGCAGCTTCCAGCGGGGGGCCAACCTCGAGACCCAGTACTTC. This encodes CASSFQRGANLETQYF.

This clonotype was observed at least ten times. The J gene is TRBJ1-2, the V gene TRBV28; no clear D gene. V was trimmed by 4 bases and J by 3 bases, leaving 6 bases between them. The CDR3 sequence is 12 residues long. Per germline, CDR1 MDHEN and CDR2 SYDVKM. The DNA of the CDR3 is TGTGCCAGCAGTTACGTTGACTATGGCTACACCTTC. It translates to CASSYVDYGYTF.

This clonotype was observed many times. The rearrangement links TRBV27 to TRBJ2-5; TRBD1 is a possible D gene (6 bases). V lost 4 bases and J 1 base, leaving 13 bases between the germline ends. The CDR3 sequence is 15 residues long. Germline values: CDR1 MNHEY, CDR2 SMNVEV (reference sequence). CDR3 sequence reads: CASSSVGTPQETQYF. The DNA for the CDR3 is TGTGCCAGCAGTTCCGTCGGGACACCCCAAGAGACCCAGTACTTC.

The CDR3 DNA reads TGCAGCGTTGGGGCAGCCTACACAGATACGCAGTATTTT. This encodes CSVGAAYTDTQYF. V and J are TRBV29-1 and TRBJ2-3; D call uncertain. The CDR3 is made up of 13 amino acids. V lost 4 bases, J lost 2 bases, and 10 bases lay in between. CDR1 is SQVTM and CDR2 is ANQGSEA in the germline V gene.

The chain has TRBV9 and TRBJ2-7; D is perhaps TRBD1 (6 bases). This CDR3 is built from 15 residues. Looked up from germline, CDR1 is SGDLS and CDR2 is YYNGEE. Trimming left V 3 bases short and J 0 bases short, with 13 bases between. CDR3: CASSATGQNSYEQYF. CDR3 coding DNA: TGTGCCAGCAGCGCAACGGGACAAAACTCCTACGAGCAGTACTTC.

There are a few counts of this clonotype. The V and J genes are TRBV2 and TRBJ1-6; 9 nucleotides agree with TRBD1. V trimming: 6 bases; J trimming: 6 bases; junction bases outside the gene matches: 6. Germline CDR1 and CDR2: SNHLY and FYNNEI. The CDR3 is 15 residues long. The CDR3 is CASRKQGAVNSPLHF. The CDR3 DNA follows: TGTGCCAGCAGAAAACAGGGGGCTGTTAATTCACCCCTCCACTTT.

This sequence joins TRBV3-1 and TRBJ1-3, with D possibly matching TRBD1 (5 bases). The CDR3 is 15 amino acids. Trimming left V 0 bases short and J 3 bases short, with 9 bases between. From germline, CDR1 is LGHDT and CDR2 YNNKEL (reference sequence). CDR3 nucleotide sequence: TGTGCCAGCAGCCAAGAGGGCAGGGATGGAAACACCATATATTTT. Translation gives CASSQEGRDGNTIYF.

In this sample, this clonotype turned up many times. J is TRBJ2-3 and V is TRBV29-1, with 9 positions matching TRBD1. The CDR3 contains 14 residues. The germline V gene encodes CDR1 SQVTM and CDR2 ANQGSEA. Losses at the gene ends were 3 bases for V and 4 bases for J; bases not matched to a gene: 5. For the CDR3, the DNA is TGCAGCGTTGATCTTGGACAGGGGTCAGATACGCAGTATTTT. Its translation is CSVDLGQGSDTQYF.